The 10 T cell receptor beta chains listed next were all sequenced from one sample in a study of regulatory T cells in long-lasting Graves disease. Time point defined: persistent/refractory GD, antithyroid drugs over 5 years with positive TRAb. From RNA extracted from PBMCs, the TCR library was made. Libraries of TCR beta came from iRepertoire HTBI primers plus Arm-PCR of CDR3 regions. TCRdb fed the multiplex PCR reads into MiXCR, producing one record per CDR3 protein. The sample records roughly 300,000 distinct CDR3 sequences, about 20% being singletons. Sequences were derived from peripheral blood mononuclear cells (PBMCs), sampled when the disease was refractory, from a patient treated with antithyroid drugs. Every receptor here comes from a female donor with Graves disease.

The chain carries TRBV20-1 and TRBJ1-5, with D possibly matching TRBD1 (5 bases). The germline CDR1 and CDR2 sequences are DFQATT and SNEGSKA (reference sequence). The CDR3 loop spans 16 amino acids. Trimming left V 6 bases short and J 2 bases short, with 20 bases between. The CDR3 sequence is CSALPTGWGGNQPQHF. The CDR3 DNA reads as TGCAGTGCCCTCCCGACCGGCTGGGGGGGCAATCAGCCCCAGCATTTT.

In DNA form, the CDR3 reads TGTGCCAGCAGCGTCGAACCGGGACGGGCCTACGAGCAGTACTTC. This codes for CASSVEPGRAYEQYF. The genes are TRBV6-1 and TRBJ2-7; D possibly uses TRBD1 or TRBD2 (5 bases each). V lost 6 bases, J lost 2 bases, and 17 bases lay in between. From germline, CDR1 is MNHNS and CDR2 SASEGT. The CDR3 is made up of 15 amino acids.

This clonotype was seen many times. The J gene is TRBJ1-5, the V gene TRBV28, with D possibly being TRBD1 (5 bases). The CDR3 extends over 15 amino acids. The V gene lost 2 bases and the J gene lost 3 bases, with 11 bases spanning the gap. Germline V gene lookup returns CDR1 MDHEN and CDR2 SYDVKM. The CDR3 sequence: CASSLVAGFNQPQHF. CDR3 DNA: TGTGCCAGCAGTTTAGTGGCAGGGTTCAATCAGCCCCAGCATTTT.

This sequence joins TRBV6-5 and TRBJ2-2; D is possibly TRBD1 (5 bases). Germline V CDR1 and CDR2: MNHEY, SVGAGI. Trimming shortened V by 0 bases and J by 4 bases, and 12 bases separated the two germline ends. The CDR3 totals 16 residues. The CDR3 nucleotides are TGTGCCAGCAGTTACTCGAAAGGGGTGCGCACCGGGGAGCTGTTTTTT. Its protein is CASSYSKGVRTGELFF.

This clonotype was recorded a few times. This rearrangement joins TRBV28 to TRBJ1-6, with no clear D. CDR1 and CDR2 from the germline V gene are MDHEN and SYDVKM. V lost 2 bases to trimming and J lost 1 base, with 6 bases between them. The CDR3 loop spans 15 amino acids. As DNA, the CDR3 is TGTGCCAGCAGTTTAGAGTGGTCCTATAATTCACCCCTCCACTTT. This sequence encodes CASSLEWSYNSPLHF.

Ten or more counts support this clonotype. CDR3: CSVEGTMNTEAFF. For the CDR3, the DNA is TGCAGCGTTGAAGGGACCATGAACACTGAAGCTTTCTTT. The chain recombines TRBV29-1 with TRBJ1-1; D is unclear. V was clipped by 1 base and J by 0 bases, with 6 bases between them. The CDR3 length is 13 residues. From germline, CDR1 is SQVTM and CDR2 ANQGSEA.

The chain has TRBV12-3 or TRBV12-4 and TRBJ2-2; a weak D match, TRBD1 (5 bases). The CDR3 runs 15 residues. The V end lost 8 bases, the J end lost 5 bases, and 18 bases lay between the germline ends. CDR3 bases: TGTGCCAGCCAGGGTGGGGTTGAGAGGACCGGGGAGCTGTTTTTT. It specifies CASQGGVERTGELFF.

The chain has TRBV4-3 and TRBJ1-2; D not certain. This CDR3 has 15 residues. Trimming cost V 0 bases and J 4 bases, with 12 bases left between them. Looked up from germline, CDR1 is LGHNA and CDR2 is YSLEER. The CDR3 sequence is CASSQDIEGLYGYTF. CDR3 coding DNA: TGCGCCAGCAGCCAAGATATAGAAGGACTCTATGGCTACACCTTC.

This chain uses TRBV14 with TRBJ1-1, with 11 bases matching TRBD1. The CDR3 sequence is 16 residues long. Trimming at V came to 4 bases and at J to 4 bases, leaving 8 bases not matched to a gene. CDR1 is SGHDN, CDR2 FVKESK, per germline. The CDR3 reads CASSRLPGTGGTEAFF. CDR3 sequence (DNA): TGTGCCAGCAGCCGCCTCCCCGGGACAGGGGGCACTGAAGCTTTCTTT.

V usage is TRBV15 and J usage is TRBJ2-2; the D is unclear. Trimming stripped 0 bases from V and 1 base from J, with 6 bases between. Germline-derived CDR1 and CDR2 are LNHNV and YYDKDF (reference sequence). This CDR3 has 15 amino acids. The CDR3 region is CATSRDAGNTGELFF. The CDR3 nucleotides are TGTGCCACCAGCAGAGATGCAGGGAACACCGGGGAGCTGTTTTTT. The variable domain in full, completed from reference TRBV15 and TRBJ2-2, reads DAMVIQNPRYQVTQFGKPVTLSCSQTLNHNVMYWYQQKSSQAPKLLFHYYDKDFNNEADTPDNFQSRRPNTSFCFLDIRSPGLGDTAMYLCATSRDAGNTGELFFGEGSRLTVL.